Sequencing of this T cell receptor (beta chain) was carried out in a study of glioma-infiltrating T cells. The overall study: Around 1 million peripheral T cells were targeted at about 4.5- to 11-fold coverage. General study findings and limits: Shared blood CDR3 signature motifs marked patients with low tissue-blood divergence. Very few CDR3 sequences were shared between tissue and blood. Non-neoplastic patients had below-expected tissue-blood divergence, while all gliomas exceeded expectation.

The CDR3 totals 14 residues. V lost 0 bases and J 8 bases, leaving 13 bases between the germline ends. Germline values: CDR1 LGHNA, CDR2 YSLEER. This clonotype was seen a few times. Its target is unknown. Amplification of TCR alpha and beta CDR3 regions from RNA used iRepertoire nested multiplex PCR. TCRdb redid the calling of the multiplex PCR reads with MiXCR, one entry per CDR3 protein. The sample includes about 410,000 distinct CDR3 sequences, about 40% of them seen just once. J is TRBJ1-2 and V is TRBV4-3; D unresolved. This clonotype originated in a human donor with low-grade glioma or glioblastoma, undergoing nonglioma brain surgery, or in good health (not recorded which). The sequencing input was glioma tissue, nonneoplastic brain tissue, or PBMCs (not recorded which). The CDR3 region is CASSQDLGLGGYTF. DNA of the CDR3: TGCGCCAGCAGCCAAGATCTGGGTTTGGGGGGCTACACCTTC.